These 12 T cell receptor beta chains originate from one sample sequenced in a study of T cell therapy after organ transplantation. Specified time point: 4-8 weeks after completion of therapy. These receptors' antigens are unknown. Profiled with immunoSEQ multiplex PCR; TCRdb holds only in-frame clones, not every one. Here the sample spans under 550 clones, 82% being singletons. The starting material was CD8+ T cells from blood, obtained after autologous CMV-specific T cell therapy. The receptor set was obtained from a human patient who had received a solid organ transplant and had CMV disease. The graft donor may have contributed some T cells.

The chain has TRBV10-3 and TRBJ1-1; D perhaps matches TRBD1 (5 bases). Trimming shortened V by 10 bases and J by 1 base, and 13 bases separated the two germline ends. The CDR3 has 13 residues. Germline loops: CDR1 ENHRY, CDR2 SYGVKD. CDR3 residues: CATSVGANTEAFF. The CDR3 nucleotides are TGTGCCACCTCCGTCGGGGCGAACACTGAAGCTTTCTTT.

V usage is TRBV13 and J usage is TRBJ2-5; maybe TRBD1 (6 bases). Trimming left V 6 bases short and J 9 bases short, with 11 bases between. This CDR3 comprises 11 residues. CDR1 and CDR2 from the germline V gene are PRHDT and FYEKMQ (reference sequence). CDR3 nucleotides: TGTGCCAGCAGGACCAGGGGAGCCCAGTACTTC. Its translation: CASRTRGAQYF.

This clone was detected only a few times. The chain carries TRBV6-5 and TRBJ2-7; possibly TRBD2 for D (7 bases). The CDR3 is made up of 14 amino acids. V shed 6 bases and J shed 4 bases, with 16 bases lying between them. The germline V gene encodes CDR1 MNHEY and CDR2 SVGAGI. CDR3 coding DNA: TGTGCCAGCAGCCACGGGGGAGGGGGTTACGAGCAGTACTTC. Its translation: CASSHGGGGYEQYF.

The CDR3 loop is CASSDPGTNAYEQYF. The CDR3 coding sequence is TGTGCCAGTAGTGATCCCGGGACGAATGCCTACGAGCAGTACTTC. The rearrangement joins TRBV19 to TRBJ2-7; D could derive from TRBD1 or TRBD2 (5 bases each). V shed 5 bases and J shed 2 bases, with 16 bases lying between them. The CDR3 extends over 15 amino acids. From germline, CDR1 is LNHDA and CDR2 SQIVND (reference sequence).

The chain combines TRBV7-9 with TRBJ2-7; 7 bases fit TRBD1. V shed 0 bases, J shed 2 bases, and the junction held 4 bases outside the gene matches. This CDR3 has 15 amino acids. Germline loops: CDR1 SEHNR, CDR2 FQNEAQ (reference sequence). Here the CDR3 reads CASSLAGQTTYEQYF. The DNA of the CDR3 is TGTGCCAGCAGCTTAGCGGGACAGACCACCTACGAGCAGTACTTC.

This clone was detected only once. The chain has TRBV7-9 and TRBJ1-3; D might be TRBD1 (5 bases). V gave up 3 bases and J gave up 6 bases, with 12 bases separating them. Germline CDR1 is SEHNR and CDR2 is FQNEAQ (reference sequence). The CDR3 runs 14 residues. CDR3 region: CASSLGDGLNTIYF. As DNA, the CDR3 is TGTGCCAGCAGCTTGGGGGACGGTTTAAACACCATATATTTT.

The genes are TRBV6-1 and TRBJ2-3; 9 bases are a match to TRBD1. J gave up 3 bases and V 5 bases, and 6 bases lay outside the gene matches. Germline assignment: CDR1 MNHNS and CDR2 SASEGT. There are 15 residues in the CDR3. DNA for the CDR3: TGTGCCAGCAGTACCAGGGACAGGGAAACAGATACGCAGTATTTT. Translated: CASSTRDRETDTQYF.

The chain uses TRBV4-1 and TRBJ2-5, with 8 bases that match TRBD2. V shed 0 bases and J 5 bases; nucleotides not matched to a gene: 5. The CDR3 extends over 15 amino acids. Germline lookup yields CDR1 MGHRA and CDR2 YSYEKL. The CDR3 region has the DNA TGCGCCAGCAGCCAAGATAGGGGCGGGGGGGAGACCCAGTACTTC. This sequence encodes CASSQDRGGGETQYF.

This clone appeared a single time. The rearrangement links TRBV14 to TRBJ1-2; 8 nucleotides align to TRBD1. After removal of 4 bases from V and 0 bases from J, the junction contained 7 bases not matched to a gene. The CDR3 runs to 16 residues. The germline V gene has CDR1 SGHDN and CDR2 FVKESK. CDR3 in DNA: TGTGCCAGCAGCCCGGGGACAGGAGACGCTAACTATGGCTACACCTTC. Protein: CASSPGTGDANYGYTF. Variable domain in full (rest from reference TRBV14 and TRBJ1-2): EAGVTQFPSHSVIEKGQTVTLRCDPISGHDNLYWYRRVMGKEIKFLLHFVKESKQDESGMPNNRFLAERTGGTYSTLKVQPAELEDSGVYFCASSPGTGDANYGYTFGSGTRLTVV.

The rearrangement uses TRBV9 and TRBJ2-5; the D gene could be TRBD1 or TRBD2 (6 bases each). V was shortened by 0 bases and J by 3 bases, with 9 bases between the two germline ends. This CDR3 spans 14 amino acids. Germline CDR1 is SGDLS and CDR2 is YYNGEE. CDR3 loop: CASSVVGGEETQYF. CDR3 coding DNA: TGTGCCAGCAGCGTAGTCGGGGGCGAAGAGACCCAGTACTTC.

CDR3 nucleotide sequence: TGTGCCAGTAGTATATGGGGACAGGGTAACCAGCCCCAGCATTTT. Translating gives CASSIWGQGNQPQHF. The chain carries TRBV19 and TRBJ1-5; 9 nucleotides align to TRBD1. Per the germline V gene, CDR1 is LNHDA and CDR2 is SQIVND (reference sequence). The ends lost 2 bases at V and 7 bases at J; junction bases unmatched: 6. The CDR3 totals 15 residues.

This clone was seen just once. V is TRBV19 and J is TRBJ2-5; 7 bases align to TRBD1. This CDR3 region has 15 residues. Trimming removed 5 bases from V and 5 bases from J; junction bases left unmatched: 11. Germline V gene lookup returns CDR1 LNHDA and CDR2 SQIVND (reference sequence). CDR3 protein: CASSFEDRAGETQYF. CDR3 DNA: TGTGCCAGTAGTTTCGAAGACAGGGCTGGGGAGACCCAGTACTTC.